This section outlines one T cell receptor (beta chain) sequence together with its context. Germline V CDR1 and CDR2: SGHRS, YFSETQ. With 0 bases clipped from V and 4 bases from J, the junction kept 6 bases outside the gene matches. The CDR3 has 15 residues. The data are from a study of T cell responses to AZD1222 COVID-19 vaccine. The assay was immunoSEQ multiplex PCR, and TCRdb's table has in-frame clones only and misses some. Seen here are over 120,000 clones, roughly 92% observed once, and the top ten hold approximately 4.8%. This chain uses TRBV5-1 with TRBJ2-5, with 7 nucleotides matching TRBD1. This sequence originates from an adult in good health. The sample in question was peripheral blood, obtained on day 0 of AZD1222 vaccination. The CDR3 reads CASSLAETGRETQYF. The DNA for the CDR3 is TGCGCCAGCAGCTTGGCAGAGACAGGGAGAGAGACCCAGTACTTC.